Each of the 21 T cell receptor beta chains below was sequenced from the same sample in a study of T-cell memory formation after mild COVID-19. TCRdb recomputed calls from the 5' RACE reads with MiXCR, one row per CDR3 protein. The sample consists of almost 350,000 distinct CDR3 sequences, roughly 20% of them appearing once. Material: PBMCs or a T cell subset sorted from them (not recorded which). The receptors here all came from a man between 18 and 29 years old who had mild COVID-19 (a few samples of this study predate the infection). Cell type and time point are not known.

Here the CDR3 DNA reads TGTGCCAGCAAATCATGGGCGGGAACCTACGAGCAGTACGTC. This codes for CASKSWAGTYEQYV. J is TRBJ2-7 and V is TRBV28; D perhaps matches TRBD2 (6 bases). V was pared by 7 bases and J by 2 bases, with 15 bases between. In germline, CDR1 is MDHEN, CDR2 SYDVKM. This CDR3 comprises 14 residues.

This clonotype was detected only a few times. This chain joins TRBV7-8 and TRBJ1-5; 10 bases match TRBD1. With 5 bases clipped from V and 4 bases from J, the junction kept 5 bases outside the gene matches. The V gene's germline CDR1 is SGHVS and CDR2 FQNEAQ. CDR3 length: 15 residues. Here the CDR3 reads CASSLTGGRNQPQHF. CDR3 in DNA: TGTGCCAGCAGCCTGACAGGGGGCAGGAATCAGCCCCAGCATTTT.

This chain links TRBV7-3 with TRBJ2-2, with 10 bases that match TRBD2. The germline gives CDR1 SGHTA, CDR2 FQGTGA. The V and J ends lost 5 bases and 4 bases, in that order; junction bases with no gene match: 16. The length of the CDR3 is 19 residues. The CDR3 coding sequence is TGTGCCAGCAGCCCCTCGTCACTAGCGGGGTTAGGGGGCACCGGGGAGCTGTTTTTT. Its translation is CASSPSSLAGLGGTGELFF. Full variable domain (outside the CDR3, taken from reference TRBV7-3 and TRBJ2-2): GAGVSQTPSNKVTEKGKYVELRCDPISGHTALYWYRQSLGQGPEFLIYFQGTGAADDSGLPNDRFFAVRPEGSVSTLKIQRTERGDSAVYLCASSPSSLAGLGGTGELFFGEGSRLTVL.

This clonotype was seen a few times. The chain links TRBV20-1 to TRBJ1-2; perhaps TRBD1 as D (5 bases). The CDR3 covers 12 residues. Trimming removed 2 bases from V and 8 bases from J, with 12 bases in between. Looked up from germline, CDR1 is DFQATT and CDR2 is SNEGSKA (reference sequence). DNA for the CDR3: TGCAGTGCTAGAAATGGGGGTACGGGCTACACCTTC. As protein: CSARNGGTGYTF.

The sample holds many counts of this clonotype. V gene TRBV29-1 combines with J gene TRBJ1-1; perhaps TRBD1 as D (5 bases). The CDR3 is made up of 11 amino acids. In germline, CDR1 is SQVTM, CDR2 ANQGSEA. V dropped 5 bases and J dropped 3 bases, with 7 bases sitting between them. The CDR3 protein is CSVSRDTEAFF. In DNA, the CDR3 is TGCAGCGTTTCCAGGGACACTGAAGCTTTCTTT.

The CDR3 sequence is CASSQGLAWNEQFF. The DNA of the CDR3 is TGTGCCAGCAGCCAAGGACTAGCGTGGAATGAGCAGTTCTTC. The gene calls are TRBV7-2 and TRBJ2-1; 9 bases match TRBD2. Unmatched junction bases numbered 6, after V lost 5 bases and J lost 7 bases. The CDR3 runs 14 residues. Germline CDR1 is SGHTA and CDR2 is FQGNSA.

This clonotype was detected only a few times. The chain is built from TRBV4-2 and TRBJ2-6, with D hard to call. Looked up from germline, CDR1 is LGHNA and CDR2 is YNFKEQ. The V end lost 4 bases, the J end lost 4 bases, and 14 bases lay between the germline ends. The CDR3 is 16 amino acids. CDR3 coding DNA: TGTGCCAGCAGCCCGCTGCCGCGATCCGGGGCCAACGTCCTGACTTTC. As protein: CASSPLPRSGANVLTF.

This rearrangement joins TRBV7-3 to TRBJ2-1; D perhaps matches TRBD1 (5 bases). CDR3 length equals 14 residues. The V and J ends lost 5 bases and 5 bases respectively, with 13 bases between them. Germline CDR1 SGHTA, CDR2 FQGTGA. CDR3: CASSLDPGNNEQFF. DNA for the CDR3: TGTGCCAGCAGCCTAGACCCAGGGAACAATGAGCAGTTCTTC.

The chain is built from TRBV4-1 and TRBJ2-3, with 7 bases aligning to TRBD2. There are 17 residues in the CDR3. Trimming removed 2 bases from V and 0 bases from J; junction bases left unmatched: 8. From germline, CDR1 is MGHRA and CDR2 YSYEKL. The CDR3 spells CASSQLRLADSTDTQYF. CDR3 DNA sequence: TGCGCCAGCAGCCAACTTCGTCTAGCGGATAGCACAGATACGCAGTATTTT.

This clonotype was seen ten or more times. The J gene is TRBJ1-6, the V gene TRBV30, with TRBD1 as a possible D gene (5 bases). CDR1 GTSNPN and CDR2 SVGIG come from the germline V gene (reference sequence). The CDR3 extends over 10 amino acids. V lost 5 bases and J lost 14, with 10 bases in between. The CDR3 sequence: CAWGRGALHF. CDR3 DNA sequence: TGTGCCTGGGGCCGGGGGGCCCTCCACTTT.

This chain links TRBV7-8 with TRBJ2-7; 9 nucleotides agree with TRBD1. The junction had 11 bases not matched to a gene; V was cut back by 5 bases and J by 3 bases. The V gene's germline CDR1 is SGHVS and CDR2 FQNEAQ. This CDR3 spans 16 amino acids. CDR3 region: CASSDYGTGRRYEQYF. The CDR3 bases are TGTGCCAGCAGCGATTATGGGACAGGGAGACGCTACGAGCAGTACTTC.

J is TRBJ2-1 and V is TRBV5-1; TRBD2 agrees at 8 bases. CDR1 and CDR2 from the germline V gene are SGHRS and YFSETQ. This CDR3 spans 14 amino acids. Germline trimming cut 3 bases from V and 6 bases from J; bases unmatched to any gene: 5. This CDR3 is CASSSAGVINEQFF. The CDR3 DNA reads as TGCGCCAGCAGCTCAGCGGGGGTGATCAATGAGCAGTTCTTC. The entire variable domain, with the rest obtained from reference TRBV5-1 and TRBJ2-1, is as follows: KAGVTQTPRYLIKTRGQQVTLSCSPISGHRSVSWYQQTPGQGLQFLFEYFSETQRNKGNFPGRFSGRQFSNSRSEMNVSTLELGDSALYLCASSSAGVINEQFFGPGTRLTVL.

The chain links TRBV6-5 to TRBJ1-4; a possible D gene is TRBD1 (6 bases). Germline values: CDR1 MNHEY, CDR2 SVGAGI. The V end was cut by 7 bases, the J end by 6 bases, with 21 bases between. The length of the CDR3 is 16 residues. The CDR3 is CASKGRGAVGYEKLFF. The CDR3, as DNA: TGTGCCAGCAAGGGTAGGGGGGCCGTCGGGTATGAAAAACTGTTTTTT.

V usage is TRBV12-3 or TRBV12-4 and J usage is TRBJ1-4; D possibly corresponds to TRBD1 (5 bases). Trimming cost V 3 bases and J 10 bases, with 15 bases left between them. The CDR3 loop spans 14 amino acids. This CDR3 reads CASSFFVRVGKLFF. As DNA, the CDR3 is TGTGCCAGCAGTTTTTTTGTCAGGGTGGGAAAACTGTTTTTT.

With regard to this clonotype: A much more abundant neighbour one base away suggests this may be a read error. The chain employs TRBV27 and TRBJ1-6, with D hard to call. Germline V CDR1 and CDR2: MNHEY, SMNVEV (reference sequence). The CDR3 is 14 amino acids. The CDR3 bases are TGTGCCAGCATGGTGGGCTCTGTTAATTCACCCCTCAACTTT. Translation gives CASMVGSVNSPLNF.

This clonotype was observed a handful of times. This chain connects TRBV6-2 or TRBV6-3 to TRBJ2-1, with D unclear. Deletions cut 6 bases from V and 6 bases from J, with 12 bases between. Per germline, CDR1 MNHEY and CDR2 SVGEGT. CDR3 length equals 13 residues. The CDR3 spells CASSPRWGNEQFF. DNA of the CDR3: TGTGCCAGCAGCCCCCGTTGGGGCAATGAGCAGTTCTTC.

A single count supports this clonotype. CDR3 loop: CASGPSTDTQYF. CDR3 sequence (DNA): TGCGCCAGCGGCCCTAGCACAGATACGCAGTATTTT. This rearrangement joins TRBV5-1 to TRBJ2-3; no firm D call. Germline V lookup: CDR1 SGHRS, CDR2 YFSETQ. This CDR3 is built from 12 residues. Between the trimmed V and J ends, which lost 7 bases and 0 bases, there was a span of 6 bases. Filled out from reference TRBV5-1 and TRBJ2-3, the complete variable domain reads KAGVTQTPRYLIKTRGQQVTLSCSPISGHRSVSWYQQTPGQGLQFLFEYFSETQRNKGNFPGRFSGRQFSNSRSEMNVSTLELGDSALYLCASGPSTDTQYFGPGTRLTVL.

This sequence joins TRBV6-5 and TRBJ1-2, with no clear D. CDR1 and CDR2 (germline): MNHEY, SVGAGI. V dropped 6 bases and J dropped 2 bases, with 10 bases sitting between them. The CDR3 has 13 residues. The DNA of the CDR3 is TGTGCCAGCAGACCCCAGTGGAACTATGGCTACACCTTC. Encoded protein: CASRPQWNYGYTF.

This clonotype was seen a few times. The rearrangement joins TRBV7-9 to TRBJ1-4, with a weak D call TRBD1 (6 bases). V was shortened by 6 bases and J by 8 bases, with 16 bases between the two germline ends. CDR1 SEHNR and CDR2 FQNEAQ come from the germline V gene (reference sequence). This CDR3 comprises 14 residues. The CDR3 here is CASSSRQVREKLFF. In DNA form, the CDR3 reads TGTGCCAGCAGTTCACGACAGGTTCGGGAAAAACTGTTTTTT. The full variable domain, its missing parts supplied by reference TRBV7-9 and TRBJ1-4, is DTGVSQNPRHKITKRGQNVTFRCDPISEHNRLYWYRQTLGQGPEFLTYFQNEAQLEKSRLLSDRFSAERPKGSFSTLEIQRTEQGDSAMYLCASSSRQVREKLFFGSGTQLSVL.

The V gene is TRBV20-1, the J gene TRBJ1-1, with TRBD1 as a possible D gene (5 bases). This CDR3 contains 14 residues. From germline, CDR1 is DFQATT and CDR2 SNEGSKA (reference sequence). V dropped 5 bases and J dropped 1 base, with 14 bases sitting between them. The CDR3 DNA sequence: TGCAGTGCTGACCCCAGGGACCGGAACACTGAAGCTTTCTTT. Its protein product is CSADPRDRNTEAFF.

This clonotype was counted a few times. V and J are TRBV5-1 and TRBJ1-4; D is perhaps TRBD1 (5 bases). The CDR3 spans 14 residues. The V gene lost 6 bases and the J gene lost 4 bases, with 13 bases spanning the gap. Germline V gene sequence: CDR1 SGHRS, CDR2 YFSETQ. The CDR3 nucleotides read TGCGCCAGCAAGGAGGGACTCCTTAATGAAAAACTGTTTTTT. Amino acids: CASKEGLLNEKLFF.